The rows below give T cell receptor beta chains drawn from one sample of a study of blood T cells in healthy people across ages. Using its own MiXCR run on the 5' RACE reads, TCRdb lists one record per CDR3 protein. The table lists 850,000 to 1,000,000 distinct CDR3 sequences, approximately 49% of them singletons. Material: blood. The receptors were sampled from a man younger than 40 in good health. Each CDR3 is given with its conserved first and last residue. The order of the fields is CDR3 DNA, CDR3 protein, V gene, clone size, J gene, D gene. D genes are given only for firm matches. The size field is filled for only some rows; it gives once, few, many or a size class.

DNA: TGTGCCAGCAGCGACCGGACAGGTGCCAATGAGCAGTTCTTC
CDR3: CASSDRTGANEQFF
V: TRBV7-9
size: .
J: TRBJ2-1
D: TRBD1

DNA: TGTGCCAGCAGTTTAAGGGGTAGGAGGTACGAGCAGTACTTC
CDR3: CASSLRGRRYEQYF
V: TRBV27
size: .
J: TRBJ2-7
D: .

DNA: TGTGCCAGCACTCTCACGGGGGCTCTGGGAGAGACCCAGTACTTC
CDR3: CASTLTGALGETQYF
V: TRBV2
size: .
J: TRBJ2-5
D: .

DNA: TGCGCCAGCAGCTTCCGGGACAGGGGGCTTTACGAGCAGTACTTC
CDR3: CASSFRDRGLYEQYF
V: TRBV5-1
size: few
J: TRBJ2-7
D: TRBD1

DNA: TGTGCCAGCAGCTTTACCAGCGGGGGGCTCACAGATACGCGGTATTTT
CDR3: CASSFTSGGLTDTRYF
V: TRBV7-2
size: few
J: TRBJ2-3
D: TRBD2

DNA: TGTGCCAGGACCGGGACTAGCGGGGGGGCAACAGATACGCAGTATTTT
CDR3: CARTGTSGGATDTQYF
V: TRBV2
size: few
J: TRBJ2-3
D: TRBD2

DNA: TGTGCCAGCAGTTCTGGGGGGGGTGATCGGCCCTACGAGCAGTACTTC
CDR3: CASSSGGGDRPYEQYF
V: TRBV12-3/TRBV12-4
size: few
J: TRBJ2-7
D: TRBD2

DNA: TGTGCCAGCAGGGGGACAGGAGCCTATAATTTACCCCTCCACTTT
CDR3: CASRGTGAYNLPLHF
V: TRBV27
size: .
J: TRBJ1-6
D: TRBD1

DNA: TGCGCCAGCAGCTCGGACGATTCCCCCGATTATGGCTACACCTTC
CDR3: CASSSDDSPDYGYTF
V: TRBV5-1
size: .
J: TRBJ1-2
D: .

DNA: TGCAGCGTTCTGACCGATATAGGCGGTGAGCAGTTCTTC
CDR3: CSVLTDIGGEQFF
V: TRBV29-1
size: .
J: TRBJ2-1
D: .

DNA: TGTGCCAGCACTCAAATTTCCGCCGGGGAGCAGTACTTC
CDR3: CASTQISAGEQYF
V: TRBV6-2/TRBV6-3
size: few
J: TRBJ2-7
D: .

DNA: TGTGCCAGCAGTGAAGAAAGGGGCTATGGCTACACCTTC
CDR3: CASSEERGYGYTF
V: TRBV6-1
size: few
J: TRBJ1-2
D: .

DNA: TGTGCCAGCAGTTACAAGCCCTACGAGCAGTACTTC
CDR3: CASSYKPYEQYF
V: TRBV6-5
size: .
J: TRBJ2-7
D: .

DNA: TGTGCCAGCAGCCCTCTAGCGGGGGCCTACAATGAGCAGTTCTTC
CDR3: CASSPLAGAYNEQFF
V: TRBV7-2
size: many
J: TRBJ2-1
D: TRBD2

DNA: TGTGCCAGCAGTGATTACAGCGGCTACGAGCAGTACTTC
CDR3: CASSDYSGYEQYF
V: TRBV6-2/TRBV6-3
size: .
J: TRBJ2-7
D: .

DNA: TGTGCCAGCAGTAAAGACAGTGTCGAGCAGTACTTC
CDR3: CASSKDSVEQYF
V: TRBV6-5
size: few
J: TRBJ2-7
D: .

DNA: TGTGCCAGTAGTACGGACACCTACACAGATACGCAGTATTTT
CDR3: CASSTDTYTDTQYF
V: TRBV19
size: few
J: TRBJ2-3
D: .

DNA: TGTGCCAGTAGTCTGTGGGGACCTACCTACGAGCAGTACTTC
CDR3: CASSLWGPTYEQYF
V: TRBV19
size: .
J: TRBJ2-7
D: .

DNA: TGTGCCAGCAACGGACATAGGAACACTGAAGCTTTCTTT
CDR3: CASNGHRNTEAFF
V: TRBV28
size: .
J: TRBJ1-1
D: .

DNA: TGCGCCAGCAGCCAAGATCGGGATAGCGGGGGCCAAGAGACCCAGTACTTC
CDR3: CASSQDRDSGGQETQYF
V: TRBV4-1
size: .
J: TRBJ2-5
D: TRBD2

DNA: TGTGCCAGCAGTGAGGCTAGCGGGGGTACCGATGAGCAGTTCTTC
CDR3: CASSEASGGTDEQFF
V: TRBV6-4
size: .
J: TRBJ2-1
D: TRBD2

DNA: TGTGCCAGCAGTTTCCACCGCGACAGGTTCAACGAAAAACTGTTTTTT
CDR3: CASSFHRDRFNEKLFF
V: TRBV6-2/TRBV6-3
size: .
J: TRBJ1-4
D: .

DNA: TGTGCCAGCAGCGCCTCGCGGGGTCAGCCCCAGCATTTT
CDR3: CASSASRGQPQHF
V: TRBV7-2
size: few
J: TRBJ1-5
D: .

DNA: TGTGCCAGCAGCTTAGAGGCTGCACTTTCCTACGAGCAGTACTTC
CDR3: CASSLEAALSYEQYF
V: TRBV11-2
size: few
J: TRBJ2-7
D: .

DNA: TGTGCCAGCAGCCCAGGGGGGACCTCTAATCGCGAGCAGTACTTC
CDR3: CASSPGGTSNREQYF
V: TRBV9
size: .
J: TRBJ2-7
D: .

DNA: TGCAGCGTTGACGGGCCCCGGGGGACAGGCCCCGAAGAGACCCAGTACTTC
CDR3: CSVDGPRGTGPEETQYF
V: TRBV29-1
size: .
J: TRBJ2-5
D: TRBD1

DNA: TGTGCCAGCAGTGTATCAGCGGGGGGCCACGAGCAGTACTTC
CDR3: CASSVSAGGHEQYF
V: TRBV12-3/TRBV12-4
size: .
J: TRBJ2-7
D: TRBD2

DNA: TGTGCCAGCAGCCACCGACGGACTGAGCAGTACTTC
CDR3: CASSHRRTEQYF
V: TRBV3-1
size: few
J: TRBJ2-7
D: .

DNA: TGCAGTGCTAGAGGAGAGGGGGGTGAAAAACTGTTTTTT
CDR3: CSARGEGGEKLFF
V: TRBV20-1
size: .
J: TRBJ1-4
D: .

DNA: TGTGCTAGCAGCTTAGTATCGCAGAGGCCGGCCACAGATACGCAGTATTTT
CDR3: CASSLVSQRPATDTQYF
V: TRBV7-7
size: many
J: TRBJ2-3
D: .

DNA: TGCAGCGTTGACTTAGATGAGCAGTTCTTC
CDR3: CSVDLDEQFF
V: TRBV29-1
size: .
J: TRBJ2-1
D: .

DNA: TGCGCCAATTCCCGGGGCGGCGGCACAGATACGCAGTATTTT
CDR3: CANSRGGGTDTQYF
V: TRBV5-1
size: few
J: TRBJ2-3
D: .

DNA: TGCAGTGCTAGAGAACCGGCTGAAAAACTGTTTTTT
CDR3: CSAREPAEKLFF
V: TRBV20-1
size: .
J: TRBJ1-4
D: .

DNA: TGTGCCAGCAGTCCAACCCGGGACAGGGTAGGAACTGAAGCTTTCTTT
CDR3: CASSPTRDRVGTEAFF
V: TRBV12-3/TRBV12-4
size: few
J: TRBJ1-1
D: TRBD1

DNA: TGCGCCAGCAGCCAAGATCGCGGGAGGGACGAGCAGTACTTC
CDR3: CASSQDRGRDEQYF
V: TRBV4-1
size: .
J: TRBJ2-7
D: TRBD2

DNA: TGTGCCAGCAGAACCCCGGGACCTACCAGCACAGATACGCAGTATTTT
CDR3: CASRTPGPTSTDTQYF
V: TRBV28
size: .
J: TRBJ2-3
D: .

DNA: TGTGCCAGCAGCGTAGAGCGGAAGAAGCAGTTCTTC
CDR3: CASSVERKKQFF
V: TRBV7-2
size: .
J: TRBJ2-1
D: .

DNA: TGCAGCGCCCTACTACAGGGTAACTATGGCTACACCTTC
CDR3: CSALLQGNYGYTF
V: TRBV29-1
size: .
J: TRBJ1-2
D: .

DNA: TGTGCCAGCAGCTTGGCCGTGCAGTACTACGAGCAGTACTTC
CDR3: CASSLAVQYYEQYF
V: TRBV5-5
size: .
J: TRBJ2-7
D: .